This is a list of T cell receptor beta chains from one sample in a study of T cells in Graves' hyperthyroidism and ophthalmopathy. MiXCR was run by TCRdb on the multiplex PCR reads, yielding one entry per CDR3 protein. Of about 360,000 distinct CDR3 sequences in the sample, about 19% were seen once. Sequenced input: blood. The receptors stem from a woman younger than 30 with Graves' hyperthyroidism. The CDR3 runs from the conserved cysteine through the conserved F or W. The order of the fields is D gene, CDR3 length, V gene, J gene, clone size, CDR3 protein, CDR3 DNA. D genes are given only for firm matches. Expanded clones get a size class; other rows say once, few or many, or leave the size out.

D gene: NA; CDR3 length: 16; V gene: TRBV6-2/TRBV6-3; J gene: TRBJ1-5; clone size: NA; CDR3 protein: CASRVTLTGDNQPQHF; CDR3 DNA: TGTGCCAGCAGGGTAACCCTGACAGGTGACAATCAGCCCCAGCATTTT
D gene: TRBD2; CDR3 length: 15; V gene: TRBV13; J gene: TRBJ2-4; clone size: many; CDR3 protein: CASSPRTSVRSIQYF; CDR3 DNA: TGTGCCAGCAGCCCTCGGACTAGCGTCCGCAGCATTCAGTACTTC
D gene: NA; CDR3 length: 12; V gene: TRBV20-1; J gene: TRBJ1-1; clone size: many; CDR3 protein: CSARDLRTEAFF; CDR3 DNA: TGCAGTGCTAGAGATCTTCGCACTGAAGCTTTCTTT
D gene: TRBD1; CDR3 length: 17; V gene: TRBV6-1; J gene: TRBJ1-1; clone size: NA; CDR3 protein: CASREERTGALNTEAFF; CDR3 DNA: TGTGCCAGCAGAGAGGAGAGGACAGGGGCCCTGAACACTGAAGCTTTCTTT
D gene: NA; CDR3 length: 13; V gene: TRBV18; J gene: TRBJ2-5; clone size: many; CDR3 protein: CASSPGSSETQYF; CDR3 DNA: TGTGCCAGCTCACCGGGTAGCTCGGAGACCCAGTACTTC
D gene: NA; CDR3 length: 18; V gene: TRBV18; J gene: TRBJ1-2; clone size: many; CDR3 protein: CASSPEISTGRRDYGYTF; CDR3 DNA: TGTGCCAGCTCTCCAGAGATATCGACAGGCCGCCGGGACTATGGCTACACCTTC
D gene: NA; CDR3 length: 13; V gene: TRBV30; J gene: TRBJ1-2; clone size: many; CDR3 protein: CALIPGGSYGYTF; CDR3 DNA: TGTGCCTTAATACCGGGAGGGAGCTATGGCTACACCTTC
D gene: TRBD1; CDR3 length: 14; V gene: TRBV6-1; J gene: TRBJ2-7; clone size: NA; CDR3 protein: CASSVGTGIYEQYF; CDR3 DNA: TGTGCCAGCAGTGTTGGGACAGGGATCTACGAGCAGTACTTC
D gene: NA; CDR3 length: 15; V gene: TRBV4-1; J gene: TRBJ1-5; clone size: many; CDR3 protein: CASSLHRIGGQPQHF; CDR3 DNA: TGCGCCAGCAGCCTTCACAGGATTGGAGGTCAGCCCCAGCATTTT
D gene: TRBD1; CDR3 length: 14; V gene: TRBV6-5; J gene: TRBJ1-5; clone size: NA; CDR3 protein: CASSYYRGNQPQHF; CDR3 DNA: TGTGCCAGCAGTTATTACAGGGGGAATCAGCCCCAGCATTTT
D gene: NA; CDR3 length: 15; V gene: TRBV28; J gene: TRBJ1-1; clone size: many; CDR3 protein: CASSLPRAENTEAFF; CDR3 DNA: TGTGCCAGCAGTTTACCCCGGGCAGAGAACACTGAAGCTTTCTTT
D gene: NA; CDR3 length: 15; V gene: TRBV28; J gene: TRBJ2-5; clone size: many; CDR3 protein: CASRGLGLKKETQYF; CDR3 DNA: TGTGCCAGCAGGGGCTTAGGACTAAAAAAAGAGACCCAGTACTTC
D gene: NA; CDR3 length: 13; V gene: TRBV12-3/TRBV12-4; J gene: TRBJ2-2; clone size: NA; CDR3 protein: CATRGMIAGELFF; CDR3 DNA: TGTGCCACCAGGGGTATGATAGCCGGGGAGCTTTTTTTT
D gene: NA; CDR3 length: 15; V gene: TRBV20-1; J gene: TRBJ1-1; clone size: many; CDR3 protein: CSARDKRQVNTEAFF; CDR3 DNA: TGCAGTGCTAGAGATAAAAGACAAGTCAACACTGAAGCTTTCTTT
D gene: NA; CDR3 length: 11; V gene: TRBV7-2; J gene: TRBJ1-2; clone size: many; CDR3 protein: CASSFGFGYTF; CDR3 DNA: TGTGCCAGCAGCTTCGGCTTTGGCTACACCTTC
D gene: TRBD1; CDR3 length: 15; V gene: TRBV27; J gene: TRBJ1-5; clone size: many; CDR3 protein: CASRPTGSSNQPQHF; CDR3 DNA: TGTGCCAGCAGGCCGACAGGGAGCAGCAATCAGCCCCAGCATTTT
D gene: NA; CDR3 length: 13; V gene: TRBV7-2; J gene: TRBJ2-2; clone size: many; CDR3 protein: CASSSQVNGELFF; CDR3 DNA: TGTGCCAGCAGCTCCCAGGTGAACGGGGAGCTGTTTTTT
D gene: NA; CDR3 length: 14; V gene: TRBV5-1; J gene: TRBJ2-7; clone size: many; CDR3 protein: CASSLNQAPYEQYF; CDR3 DNA: TGCGCCAGCAGCTTGAATCAGGCCCCCTACGAGCAGTACTTC
D gene: NA; CDR3 length: 13; V gene: TRBV20-1; J gene: TRBJ1-3; clone size: many; CDR3 protein: CSARDNSGNTIYF; CDR3 DNA: TGCAGTGCTAGGGACAACTCTGGAAACACCATATATTTT
D gene: TRBD2; CDR3 length: 17; V gene: TRBV20-1; J gene: TRBJ2-2; clone size: few; CDR3 protein: CSATGLAGAPGTGELFF; CDR3 DNA: TGCAGTGCTACTGGACTAGCGGGGGCCCCAGGCACCGGGGAGCTGTTTTTT
D gene: NA; CDR3 length: 11; V gene: TRBV12-3/TRBV12-4; J gene: TRBJ2-5; clone size: many; CDR3 protein: CASSSTETQYF; CDR3 DNA: TGTGCCAGCAGTTCGACGGAGACCCAGTACTTC
D gene: NA; CDR3 length: 16; V gene: TRBV5-1; J gene: TRBJ2-7; clone size: many; CDR3 protein: CASSLSRTSRPAEQYF; CDR3 DNA: TGCGCCAGCAGCTTGTCCCGGACATCTCGACCCGCCGAGCAGTACTTC
D gene: TRBD2; CDR3 length: 14; V gene: TRBV28; J gene: TRBJ2-7; clone size: many; CDR3 protein: CASSSGGFRYEQYF; CDR3 DNA: TGTGCCAGCAGTAGCGGGGGGTTCCGCTACGAGCAGTACTTC
D gene: NA; CDR3 length: 14; V gene: TRBV20-1; J gene: TRBJ1-1; clone size: many; CDR3 protein: CSARPIRGETEAFF; CDR3 DNA: TGCAGTGCTAGACCGATTCGTGGAGAAACTGAAGCTTTCTTT
D gene: TRBD2; CDR3 length: 16; V gene: TRBV28; J gene: TRBJ2-1; clone size: few; CDR3 protein: CASSPLERGAYNEQFF; CDR3 DNA: TGTGCCAGCAGTCCCCTCGAGCGGGGGGCCTACAATGAGCAGTTCTTC
D gene: TRBD1; CDR3 length: 15; V gene: TRBV27; J gene: TRBJ1-2; clone size: many; CDR3 protein: CASSSYPGQGDGYTF; CDR3 DNA: TGTGCCAGCAGTTCTTATCCGGGACAGGGGGATGGCTACACCTTC
D gene: NA; CDR3 length: 14; V gene: TRBV12-3/TRBV12-4; J gene: TRBJ1-2; clone size: NA; CDR3 protein: CASSFSLDTYGYTF; CDR3 DNA: TGTGCCAGCAGTTTTAGTTTGGATACCTATGGCTACACCTTC
D gene: NA; CDR3 length: 16; V gene: TRBV6-1; J gene: TRBJ1-5; clone size: many; CDR3 protein: CASSTLGGPSGQPQHF; CDR3 DNA: TGTGCCAGCAGCACTCTAGGGGGACCGTCGGGACAGCCCCAGCATTTT
D gene: TRBD1; CDR3 length: 15; V gene: TRBV12-3/TRBV12-4; J gene: TRBJ1-2; clone size: NA; CDR3 protein: CASSFGTGSNYGYTF; CDR3 DNA: TGTGCCAGCAGTTTTGGGACAGGGTCTAACTATGGCTACACCTTC
D gene: NA; CDR3 length: 16; V gene: TRBV4-2; J gene: TRBJ1-1; clone size: NA; CDR3 protein: CASRQRVVVGNTEAFF; CDR3 DNA: TGTGCCAGCAGGCAACGAGTGGTAGTCGGGAACACTGAAGCTTTCTTT
D gene: NA; CDR3 length: 12; V gene: TRBV7-9; J gene: TRBJ1-5; clone size: many; CDR3 protein: CASSEPNQPQHF; CDR3 DNA: TGTGCCAGCAGCGAGCCAAATCAGCCCCAGCATTTT
D gene: TRBD1; CDR3 length: 16; V gene: TRBV5-1; J gene: TRBJ2-2; clone size: NA; CDR3 protein: CASSWTGPENTGELFF; CDR3 DNA: TGCGCCAGCAGCTGGACAGGCCCCGAGAACACCGGGGAGCTGTTTTTT
D gene: NA; CDR3 length: 12; V gene: TRBV6-1; J gene: TRBJ1-1; clone size: NA; CDR3 protein: CASRHTGVGAFF; CDR3 DNA: TGTGCCAGCAGACACACGGGGGTAGGGGCTTTCTTT
D gene: TRBD2; CDR3 length: 15; V gene: TRBV9; J gene: TRBJ2-7; clone size: many; CDR3 protein: CASSARTSDSYEQYF; CDR3 DNA: TGTGCCAGCAGCGCAAGGACTAGCGATAGCTACGAGCAGTACTTC
D gene: NA; CDR3 length: 13; V gene: TRBV7-9; J gene: TRBJ2-7; clone size: many; CDR3 protein: CASSPSWVGEQYF; CDR3 DNA: TGTGCCAGCAGCCCAAGCTGGGTGGGCGAGCAGTACTTC
D gene: NA; CDR3 length: 17; V gene: TRBV5-1; J gene: TRBJ2-4; clone size: NA; CDR3 protein: CASSLVYRGSAKNIQYF; CDR3 DNA: TGCGCCAGCAGCTTGGTTTATCGGGGGTCAGCCAAAAACATTCAGTACTTC
D gene: NA; CDR3 length: 13; V gene: TRBV30; J gene: TRBJ2-7; clone size: many; CDR3 protein: CAAATDLRYEQYF; CDR3 DNA: TGTGCCGCAGCGACAGATTTGCGCTACGAGCAGTACTTC
D gene: TRBD1; CDR3 length: 14; V gene: TRBV29-1; J gene: TRBJ2-7; clone size: many; CDR3 protein: CSVTWDRGLNEQYF; CDR3 DNA: TGCAGCGTTACGTGGGACAGGGGATTAAACGAGCAGTACTTC
D gene: TRBD1; CDR3 length: 16; V gene: TRBV4-1; J gene: TRBJ2-5; clone size: few; CDR3 protein: CASSQKGTVRQETQYF; CDR3 DNA: TGCGCCAGCAGCCAAAAAGGGACAGTTCGCCAAGAGACCCAGTACTTC
D gene: NA; CDR3 length: 15; V gene: TRBV28; J gene: TRBJ1-2; clone size: many; CDR3 protein: CASSLYLWQNYGYTF; CDR3 DNA: TGTGCCAGCAGTTTATATTTATGGCAGAACTATGGCTACACCTTC
D gene: NA; CDR3 length: 18; V gene: TRBV6-2/TRBV6-3; J gene: TRBJ2-2; clone size: many; CDR3 protein: CASSYRGRYPTATGELFF; CDR3 DNA: TGTGCCAGCAGTTACCGGGGGAGGTACCCCACTGCCACCGGGGAGCTGTTTTTT